Below are 3 T cell receptor beta chains sequenced from a single sample in a study of sequential checkpoint blockade in melanoma (dated by TCRdb to between 2017 and 2020). The library came from the immunoSEQ multiplex PCR assay. Drawn from immuneACCESS, this table holds only the in-frame rearrangements with V and J called that TCRdb kept. Clones are partly lost; checked studies trace under half to an unresolved V gene and leave the rest unexplained. This sample lists more than 20,000 clones; 82% were detected once. The top ten clonotypes cover roughly 12% of the sample. The sample's treatment or condition label, decoded: randomized to nivolumab then ipilimumab (arm A) or the reverse (arm B). The sequencing here drew on CD8+ T cells sorted from blood (inferred from file names), taken from a patient given nivolumab and ipilimumab in sequence. The receptors stem from a human donor with melanoma.

The chain links TRBV27 to TRBJ2-1; 9 bases agree with TRBD2. Germline CDR1 MNHEY, CDR2 SMNVEV (reference sequence). Trimming removed 8 bases from V and 9 bases from J; junction bases left unmatched: 11. The CDR3 extends over 14 amino acids. The CDR3: CASSRGLASIEQFF. The CDR3 DNA reads as TGTGCCAGCTCCCGGGGACTAGCTTCAATTGAGCAGTTCTTC.

V and J are TRBV6-5 and TRBJ2-7, with 10 bases identical to TRBD1. V shed 6 bases and J 5 bases; nucleotides not matched to a gene: 10. This CDR3 contains 15 residues. Germline loops: CDR1 MNHEY, CDR2 SVGAGI. The CDR3 protein is CASRPTGGRSDEQYF. CDR3 nucleotide sequence: TGTGCCAGCAGGCCGACAGGGGGCCGATCGGACGAGCAGTACTTC.

V and J are TRBV15 and TRBJ2-1; 11 bases are shared with TRBD2. CDR1 is LNHNV and CDR2 is YYDKDF in the germline V gene (reference sequence). CDR3 length: 19 residues. V lost 1 base to trimming and J lost 1 base; unmatched junction nucleotides: 9. DNA for the CDR3: TGTGCCACCAGCAGAGGGGATATTATAGCGGGAGGGTCCTACAATGAGCAGTTCTTC. Its protein is CATSRGDIIAGGSYNEQFF.